The source of this TCR beta chain is a study of blood T cell repertoires in COVID-19. About the study: Both acute and convalescent COVID-19 samples were obtained from the United States, Italy and Spain.

The trim removed 5 bases at V and 2 bases at J, leaving 5 bases unmatched. Germline loops: CDR1 SEHNR, CDR2 FQNEAQ (reference sequence). CDR3 length: 15 residues. Participants reported their clinical history, and cohort assignment relied on those reports. Recovery meant two consecutive negative NP/OP PCR tests, professional clearance, or resolved symptoms. Method: immunoSEQ multiplex PCR; TCRdb's copy keeps in-frame clones and lacks some. This repertoire shows 200,000 to 250,000 clones, 84% found once; its top ten account for 6.8%. The material sequenced was PBMCs or T cells enriched from blood (not recorded which). This TCR was sampled from a middle-aged woman who had recovered from COVID-19. The chain couples TRBV7-9 to TRBJ2-3, with 9 bases lining up with TRBD1. CDR3 sequence reads: CASSQTGGPTDTQYF. DNA for the CDR3: TGTGCCAGCAGCCAGACAGGGGGGCCCACAGATACGCAGTATTTT. Supplemented by reference TRBV7-9 and TRBJ2-3, the full variable domain reads DTGVSQNPRHKITKRGQNVTFRCDPISEHNRLYWYRQTLGQGPEFLTYFQNEAQLEKSRLLSDRFSAERPKGSFSTLEIQRTEQGDSAMYLCASSQTGGPTDTQYFGPGTRLTVL.